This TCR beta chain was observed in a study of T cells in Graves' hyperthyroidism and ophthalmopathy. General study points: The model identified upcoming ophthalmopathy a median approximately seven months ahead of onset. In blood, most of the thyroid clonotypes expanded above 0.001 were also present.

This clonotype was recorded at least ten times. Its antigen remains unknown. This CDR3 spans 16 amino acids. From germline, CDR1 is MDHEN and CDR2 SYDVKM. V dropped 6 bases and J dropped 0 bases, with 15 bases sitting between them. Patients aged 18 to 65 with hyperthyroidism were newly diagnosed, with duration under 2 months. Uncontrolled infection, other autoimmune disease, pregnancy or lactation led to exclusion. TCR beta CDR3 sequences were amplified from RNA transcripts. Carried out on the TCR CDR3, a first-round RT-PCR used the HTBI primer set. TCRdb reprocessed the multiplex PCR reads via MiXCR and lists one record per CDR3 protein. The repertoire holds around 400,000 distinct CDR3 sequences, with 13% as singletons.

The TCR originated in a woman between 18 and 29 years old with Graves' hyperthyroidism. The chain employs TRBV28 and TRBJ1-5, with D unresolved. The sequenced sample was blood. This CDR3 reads CASSLIGIHSNQPQHF. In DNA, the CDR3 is TGTGCCAGCAGCCTTATCGGGATCCATAGCAATCAGCCCCAGCATTTT.